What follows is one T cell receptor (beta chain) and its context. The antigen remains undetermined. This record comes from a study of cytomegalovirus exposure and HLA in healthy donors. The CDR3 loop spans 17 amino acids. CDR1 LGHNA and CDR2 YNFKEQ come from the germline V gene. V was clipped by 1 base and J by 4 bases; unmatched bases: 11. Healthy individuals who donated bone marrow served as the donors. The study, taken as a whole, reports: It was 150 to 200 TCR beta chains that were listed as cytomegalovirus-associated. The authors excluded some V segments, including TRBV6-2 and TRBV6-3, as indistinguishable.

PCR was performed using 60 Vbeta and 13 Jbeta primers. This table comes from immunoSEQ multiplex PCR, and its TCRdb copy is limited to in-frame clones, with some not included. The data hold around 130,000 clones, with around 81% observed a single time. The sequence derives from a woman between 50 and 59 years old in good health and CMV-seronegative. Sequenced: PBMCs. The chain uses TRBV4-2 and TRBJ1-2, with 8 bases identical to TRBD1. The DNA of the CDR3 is TGTGCCAGCAGCCAAGTTCCCTCGGCAGGGGGCATCTATGGCTACACCTTC. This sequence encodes CASSQVPSAGGIYGYTF.